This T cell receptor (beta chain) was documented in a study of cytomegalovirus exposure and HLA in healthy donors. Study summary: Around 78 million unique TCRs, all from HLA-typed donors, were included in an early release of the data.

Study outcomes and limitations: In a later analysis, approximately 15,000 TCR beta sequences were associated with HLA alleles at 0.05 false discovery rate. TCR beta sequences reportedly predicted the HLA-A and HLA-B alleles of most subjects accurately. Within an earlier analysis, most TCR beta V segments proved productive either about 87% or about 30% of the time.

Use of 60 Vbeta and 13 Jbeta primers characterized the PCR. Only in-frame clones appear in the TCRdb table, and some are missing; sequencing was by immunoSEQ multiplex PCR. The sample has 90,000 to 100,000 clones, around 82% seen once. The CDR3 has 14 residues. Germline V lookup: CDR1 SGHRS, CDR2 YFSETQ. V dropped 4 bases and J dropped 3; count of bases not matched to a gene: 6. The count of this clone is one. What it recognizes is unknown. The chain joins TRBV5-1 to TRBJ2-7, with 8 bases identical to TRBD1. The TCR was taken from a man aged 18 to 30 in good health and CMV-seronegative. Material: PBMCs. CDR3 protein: CASSGGQGNYEQYF. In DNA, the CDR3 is TGCGCCAGCAGCGGCGGACAGGGAAACTACGAGCAGTACTTC.